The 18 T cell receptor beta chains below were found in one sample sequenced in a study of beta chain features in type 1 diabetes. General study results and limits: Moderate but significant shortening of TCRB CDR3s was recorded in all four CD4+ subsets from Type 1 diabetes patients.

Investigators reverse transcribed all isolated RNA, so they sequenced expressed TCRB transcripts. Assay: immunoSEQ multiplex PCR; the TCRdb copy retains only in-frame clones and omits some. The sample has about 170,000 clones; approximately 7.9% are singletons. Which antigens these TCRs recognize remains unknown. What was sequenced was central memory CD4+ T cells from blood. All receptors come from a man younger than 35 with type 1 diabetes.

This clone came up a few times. The CDR3 spells CASSTGQGAYNEQFF. DNA for the CDR3: TGTGCCAGTAGTACGGGACAGGGGGCTTACAATGAGCAGTTCTTC. The V and J genes are TRBV19 and TRBJ2-1; TRBD1 matches 12 bases. The CDR3 loop spans 15 amino acids. From germline, CDR1 is LNHDA and CDR2 SQIVND (reference sequence). Germline trimming cut 4 bases from V and 4 bases from J; bases unmatched to any gene: 2.

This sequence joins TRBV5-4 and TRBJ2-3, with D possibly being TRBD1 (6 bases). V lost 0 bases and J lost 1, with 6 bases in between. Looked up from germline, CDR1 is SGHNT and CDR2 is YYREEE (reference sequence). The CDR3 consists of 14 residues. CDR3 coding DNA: TGTGCCAGCAGCTTGGCAGGGGGCACAGATACGCAGTATTTT. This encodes CASSLAGGTDTQYF.

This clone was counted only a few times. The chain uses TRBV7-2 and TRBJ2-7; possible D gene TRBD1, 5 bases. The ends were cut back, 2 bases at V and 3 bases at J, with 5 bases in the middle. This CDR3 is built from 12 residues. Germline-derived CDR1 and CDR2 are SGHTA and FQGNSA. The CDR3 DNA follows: TGTGCCAGCAGCTTACAGGGCTACGAGCAGTACTTC. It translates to CASSLQGYEQYF.

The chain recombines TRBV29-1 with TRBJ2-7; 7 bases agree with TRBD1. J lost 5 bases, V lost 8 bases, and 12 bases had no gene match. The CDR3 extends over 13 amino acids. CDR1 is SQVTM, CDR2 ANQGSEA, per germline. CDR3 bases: TGCAGCCCCACCCCCGACAGGGACCACGAGCAGTACTTC. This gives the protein CSPTPDRDHEQYF.

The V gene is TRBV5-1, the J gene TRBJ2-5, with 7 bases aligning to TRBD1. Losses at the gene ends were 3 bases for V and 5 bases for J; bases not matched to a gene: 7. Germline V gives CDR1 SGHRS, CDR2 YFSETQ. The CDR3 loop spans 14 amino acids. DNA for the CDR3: TGCGCCAGCAGCTCTTTGACAGGGTATGAGACCCAGTACTTC. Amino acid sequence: CASSSLTGYETQYF.

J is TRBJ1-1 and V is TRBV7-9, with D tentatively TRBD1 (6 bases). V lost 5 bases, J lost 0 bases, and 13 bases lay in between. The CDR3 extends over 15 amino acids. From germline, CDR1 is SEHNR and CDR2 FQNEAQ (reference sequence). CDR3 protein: CASSAGGGVNTEAFF. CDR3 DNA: TGTGCCAGCAGCGCTGGTGGGGGCGTGAACACTGAAGCTTTCTTT.

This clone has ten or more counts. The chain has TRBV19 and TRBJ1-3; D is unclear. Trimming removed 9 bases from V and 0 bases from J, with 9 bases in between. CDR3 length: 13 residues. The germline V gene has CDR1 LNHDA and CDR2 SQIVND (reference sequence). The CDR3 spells CASSTDSGNTIYF. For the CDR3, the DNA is TGTGCCAGCTCCACAGACTCTGGAAACACCATATATTTT.

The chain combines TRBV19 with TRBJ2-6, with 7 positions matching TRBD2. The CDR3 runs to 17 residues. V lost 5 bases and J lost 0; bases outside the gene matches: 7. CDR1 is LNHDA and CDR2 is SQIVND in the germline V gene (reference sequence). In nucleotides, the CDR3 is TGTGCCAGTAGTGCCTACGGGACTAACTCTGGGGCCAACGTCCTGACTTTC. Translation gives CASSAYGTNSGANVLTF.

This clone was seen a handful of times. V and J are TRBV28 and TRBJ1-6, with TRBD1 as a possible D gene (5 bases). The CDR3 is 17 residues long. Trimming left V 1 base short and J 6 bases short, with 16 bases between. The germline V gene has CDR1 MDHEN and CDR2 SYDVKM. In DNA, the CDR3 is TGTGCCAGCAGTTTATTTCTGGCTGGGGCCAGTAATTCACCCCTCCACTTT. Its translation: CASSLFLAGASNSPLHF. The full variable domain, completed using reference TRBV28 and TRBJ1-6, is DVKVTQSSRYLVKRTGEKVFLECVQDMDHENMFWYRQDPGLGLRLIYFSYDVKMKEKGDIPEGYSVSREKKERFSLILESASTNQTSMYLCASSLFLAGASNSPLHFGNGTRLTVT.

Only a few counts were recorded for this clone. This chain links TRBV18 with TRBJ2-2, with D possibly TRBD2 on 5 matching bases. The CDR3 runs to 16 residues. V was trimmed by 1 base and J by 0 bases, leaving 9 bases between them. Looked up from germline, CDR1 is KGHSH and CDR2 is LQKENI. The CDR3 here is CASSPQRTSNTGELFF. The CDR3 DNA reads TGTGCCAGCTCACCACAGCGGACTTCGAACACCGGGGAGCTGTTTTTT.

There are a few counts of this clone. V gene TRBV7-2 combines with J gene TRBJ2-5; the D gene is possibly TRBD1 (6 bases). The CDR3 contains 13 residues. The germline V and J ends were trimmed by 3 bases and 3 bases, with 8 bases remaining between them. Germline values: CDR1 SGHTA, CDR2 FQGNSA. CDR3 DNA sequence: TGTGCCAGCAGCTTGGGACACGAAGAGACCCAGTACTTC. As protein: CASSLGHEETQYF. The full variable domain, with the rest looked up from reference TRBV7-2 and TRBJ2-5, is GAGVSQSPSNKVTEKGKDVELRCDPISGHTALYWYRQSLGQGLEFLIYFQGNSAPDKSGLPSDRFSAERTGGSVSTLTIQRTQQEDSAVYLCASSLGHEETQYFGPGTRLLVL.

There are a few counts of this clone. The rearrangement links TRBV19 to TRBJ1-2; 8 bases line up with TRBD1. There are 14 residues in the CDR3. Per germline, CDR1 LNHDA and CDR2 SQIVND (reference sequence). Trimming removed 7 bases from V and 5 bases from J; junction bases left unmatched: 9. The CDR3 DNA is TGTGCCAGTAATCCAAGCAGGGGGCTTTATGGCTACACCTTC. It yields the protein CASNPSRGLYGYTF.

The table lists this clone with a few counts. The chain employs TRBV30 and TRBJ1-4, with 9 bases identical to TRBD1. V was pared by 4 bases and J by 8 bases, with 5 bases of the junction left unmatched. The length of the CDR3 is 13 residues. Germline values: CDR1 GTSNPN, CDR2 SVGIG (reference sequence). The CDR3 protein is CAWTRGTGEKLFF. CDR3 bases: TGTGCCTGGACAAGAGGGACAGGGGAAAAACTGTTTTTT.

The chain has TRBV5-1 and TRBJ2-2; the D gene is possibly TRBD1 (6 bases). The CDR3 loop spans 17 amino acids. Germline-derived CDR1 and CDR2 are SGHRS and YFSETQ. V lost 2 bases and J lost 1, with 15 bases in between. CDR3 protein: CASSLSWTVKNTGELFF. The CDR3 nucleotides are TGCGCCAGCAGCTTATCATGGACAGTCAAGAACACCGGGGAGCTGTTTTTT. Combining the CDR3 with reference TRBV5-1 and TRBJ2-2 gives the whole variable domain KAGVTQTPRYLIKTRGQQVTLSCSPISGHRSVSWYQQTPGQGLQFLFEYFSETQRNKGNFPGRFSGRQFSNSRSEMNVSTLELGDSALYLCASSLSWTVKNTGELFFGEGSRLTVL.

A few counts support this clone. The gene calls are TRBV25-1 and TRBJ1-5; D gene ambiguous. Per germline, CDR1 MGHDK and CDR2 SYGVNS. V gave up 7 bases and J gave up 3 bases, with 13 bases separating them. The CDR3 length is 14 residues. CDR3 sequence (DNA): TGTGCCAGCACACGGCGAGGGTCCAATCAGCCCCAGCATTTT. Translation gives CASTRRGSNQPQHF.

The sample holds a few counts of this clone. This CDR3 reads CASSTGMSRGGLFF. CDR3 nucleotides: TGTGCCAGTAGTACGGGGATGTCGAGAGGAGGGCTGTTTTTT. The J gene is TRBJ2-2, the V gene TRBV19, with D possibly being TRBD2 (5 bases). Germline CDR1 and CDR2: LNHDA and SQIVND (reference sequence). V was trimmed by 4 bases and J by 13 bases, leaving 19 bases between them. CDR3 length equals 14 residues.

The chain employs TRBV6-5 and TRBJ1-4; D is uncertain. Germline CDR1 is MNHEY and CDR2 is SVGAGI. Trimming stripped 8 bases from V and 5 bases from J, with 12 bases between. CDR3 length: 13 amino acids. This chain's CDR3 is CASGRVQNEKLFF. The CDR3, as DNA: TGTGCCAGCGGGCGGGTCCAAAATGAAAAACTGTTTTTT.

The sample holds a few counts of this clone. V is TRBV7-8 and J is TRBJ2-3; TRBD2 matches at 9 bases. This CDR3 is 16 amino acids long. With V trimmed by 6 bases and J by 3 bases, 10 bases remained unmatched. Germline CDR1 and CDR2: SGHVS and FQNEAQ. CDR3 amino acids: CASRIDSGGGTDTQYF. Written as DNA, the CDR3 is TGTGCCAGCAGGATAGATAGCGGGGGAGGGACAGATACGCAGTATTTT.